This T cell receptor (beta chain) appears in the sequencing data of a study of cytomegalovirus exposure and HLA in healthy donors. Study conclusions and caveats: The study put some 150 TCR beta chains on its list as cytomegalovirus-associated.

Clones were read by immunoSEQ multiplex PCR, and TCRdb kept only the in-frame ones, dropping some. The data hold some 130,000 clones, with more than 70% observed a single time. CDR1 and CDR2 (germline): SGHTA, FQGNSA. Trimming cost V 6 bases and J 10 bases, with 18 bases left between them. The CDR3 is 13 amino acids. The table lists this clone with a count of one. Its antigen remains unidentified. This TCR was sampled from a young man in good health and CMV-seronegative. The rearrangement links TRBV7-2 to TRBJ2-5; D is perhaps TRBD2 (5 bases). Source material: PBMCs. CDR3 sequence reads: CASSSGPQRDQYF. In DNA form, the CDR3 reads TGTGCCAGCAGTTCGGGCCCCCAGAGGGACCAGTACTTC.